This T cell receptor beta chain derives from a study of multiple sclerosis patients with progressive multifocal leukoencephalopathy. Study-level results: Clones expanded at PML were already present before and during natalizumab.

Germline V gene data show CDR1 as SGDLS and CDR2 as YYNGEE. CDR3 length equals 13 residues. Trimming took off 5 bases at V and 6 bases at J, with 14 bases between the two ends. Each PCR contained spiked synthetic TR CDR3 controls spanning every V-J pairing. Sequencing was performed with immunoSEQ multiplex PCR; in TCRdb, only in-frame clones are kept and a portion is missing. The table shows roughly 28,000 clones, with 88% occurring only once. Time point in this sample: before natalizumab initiation. T0 refers to blood drawn before natalizumab was first infused. The sample holds one count of this clone. Its specificity is unknown.

This clonotype was obtained from a human donor with multiple sclerosis. Specimen: PBMCs. The chain is built from TRBV9 and TRBJ1-1; D unclear. CDR3 DNA sequence: TGTGCCAGCAGTAGGGTGGTCGGGGCTGAAGCTTTCTTT. Encoded protein: CASSRVVGAEAFF.